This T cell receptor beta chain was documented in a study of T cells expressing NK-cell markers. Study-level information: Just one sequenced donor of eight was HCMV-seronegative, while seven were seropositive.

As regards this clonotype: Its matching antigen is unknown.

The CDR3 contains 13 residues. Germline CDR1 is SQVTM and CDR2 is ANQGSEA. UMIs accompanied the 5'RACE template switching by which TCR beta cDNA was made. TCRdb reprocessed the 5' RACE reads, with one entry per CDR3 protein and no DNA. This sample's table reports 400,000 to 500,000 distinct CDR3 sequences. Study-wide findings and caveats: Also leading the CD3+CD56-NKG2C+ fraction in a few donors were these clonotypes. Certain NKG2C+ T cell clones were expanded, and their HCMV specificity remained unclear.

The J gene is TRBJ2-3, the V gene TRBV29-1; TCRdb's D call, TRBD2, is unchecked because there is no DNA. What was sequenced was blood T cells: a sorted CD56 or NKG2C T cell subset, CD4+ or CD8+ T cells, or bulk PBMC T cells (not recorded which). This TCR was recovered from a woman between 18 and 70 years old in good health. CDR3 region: CSVEREDTDTQYF.